This TCR beta chain was identified in a study of shared clonotypes between healthy human individuals. The CDR3 covers 16 residues. V lost 3 bases to trimming and J lost 1 base; unmatched junction nucleotides: 5. Per germline, CDR1 LNHDA and CDR2 SQIVND (reference sequence). Worth noting for this clone: The antigen is unknown.

Several immunoSEQ plates received, in even portions, the genomic DNA of each subset. Repertoires were generated with immunoSEQ multiplex PCR, while TCRdb's copy carries only in-frame clones and drops some. The table includes approximately 2.5 million clones, roughly nine tenths detected once. Study results and limitations: The naive CD4 repertoires of a few donors were compared, and around 4.9% of clonotypes were shared. Estimated richness was generally greater in naive than memory subsets.

The rearrangement joins TRBV19 to TRBJ2-5; 10 nucleotides agree with TRBD2. This sequence originates from a man between 18 and 35 years old in good health. The sequenced sample was naive CD4+ T cells sorted from blood. Subset: CD45RA+ positively selected. The CDR3 DNA reads as TGTGCCAGTAGTATGGCACTAGCGGGATCCCAAGAGACCCAGTACTTC. As protein: CASSMALAGSQETQYF.